A selection of T cell receptor beta chains follows, all from one sample in a study of cytomegalovirus exposure and HLA in healthy donors. Method: immunoSEQ multiplex PCR; TCRdb's copy keeps in-frame clones and lacks some. Of some 200,000 clones detected, over 60% appear once; the ten largest clones hold 1.5% to 2%. What was sequenced was PBMCs. These receptors were collected from a man aged 18 to 29 in good health and CMV-seronegative. CDR3s include the opening cysteine and the closing phenylalanine or tryptophan. Fields, in order: CDR3 DNA, CDR3 protein, clone size, V gene, D gene, J gene. A D gene is named only where the DNA matches it firmly. Expanded clones are given a class, and other clones once, few, many or no size at all.

cdr3_nt: TGTGCCACCAGCTGGACTAGCGGGATAGGGTCCTACGAGCAGTACTTC
cdr3_aa: CATSWTSGIGSYEQYF
clone_size: -
v_call: TRBV15
d_call: TRBD2
j_call: TRBJ2-7

cdr3_nt: TGTGCCAGCAGCCCTCTCGGGGGAGGGACTGAAGCTTTCTTT
cdr3_aa: CASSPLGGGTEAFF
clone_size: -
v_call: TRBV13
d_call: -
j_call: TRBJ1-1

cdr3_nt: TGTGCCAGCAGTCTCGGGACAGGGAGCAATCAGCCCCAGCATTTT
cdr3_aa: CASSLGTGSNQPQHF
clone_size: -
v_call: TRBV6-1
d_call: TRBD1
j_call: TRBJ1-5

cdr3_nt: TGTGCCAGCAGCCCCCTAGCGGGGGCCGGGGAGCTGTTTTTT
cdr3_aa: CASSPLAGAGELFF
clone_size: -
v_call: TRBV27
d_call: TRBD2
j_call: TRBJ2-2

cdr3_nt: TGTGCCATCAGTGACCCCGGGGGGGGCGCAGGTGAAAAACTGTTTTTT
cdr3_aa: CAISDPGGGAGEKLFF
clone_size: -
v_call: TRBV10-3
d_call: -
j_call: TRBJ1-4

cdr3_nt: TGCGCCAGCAGCTTGTCCCGATGGCAAGAGGACAGGGAAGATTCACCCCTCCACTTT
cdr3_aa: CASSLSRWQEDREDSPLHF
clone_size: -
v_call: TRBV5-1
d_call: TRBD1
j_call: TRBJ1-6

cdr3_nt: TGCAGCGTTGAGGGGACCGACAGGGGGGAAAAACTGTTTTTT
cdr3_aa: CSVEGTDRGEKLFF
clone_size: -
v_call: TRBV29-1
d_call: TRBD1
j_call: TRBJ1-4

cdr3_nt: TGTGCCAGCAGCTGGCTCGGGACAGGGGAAGCTTTCTTT
cdr3_aa: CASSWLGTGEAFF
clone_size: -
v_call: TRBV11-2
d_call: TRBD1
j_call: TRBJ1-1

cdr3_nt: TGTGCCAGCAGTTACTCGGTAGGCAGGGTGGACACTGAAGCTTTCTTT
cdr3_aa: CASSYSVGRVDTEAFF
clone_size: -
v_call: TRBV6-5
d_call: -
j_call: TRBJ1-1

cdr3_nt: TGTGCCAGCAGTTACTCGAATCCCAGGGTAACCGTCCTGACTTTC
cdr3_aa: CASSYSNPRVTVLTF
clone_size: -
v_call: TRBV6-5
d_call: -
j_call: TRBJ2-6

cdr3_nt: TGTGCCAGCAGCCAACTGGGACAGGGGGCCCCCGGGGAGCTGTTTTTT
cdr3_aa: CASSQLGQGAPGELFF
clone_size: -
v_call: TRBV4-2
d_call: TRBD1
j_call: TRBJ2-2

cdr3_nt: TGTGCCAGCAGTGGCGGGTGGCAGGGGAGCTCTGGGGCCAACGTCCTGACTTTC
cdr3_aa: CASSGGWQGSSGANVLTF
clone_size: -
v_call: TRBV28
d_call: -
j_call: TRBJ2-6

cdr3_nt: TGTGCCAGCAGCCGCCTTTACTTCGACGAGCAGTACTTC
cdr3_aa: CASSRLYFDEQYF
clone_size: -
v_call: TRBV5-6
d_call: -
j_call: TRBJ2-7

cdr3_nt: TGTGCCAGTAGGGGTGACAGGGCTGAAAAACTGTTTTTT
cdr3_aa: CASRGDRAEKLFF
clone_size: -
v_call: TRBV19
d_call: TRBD1
j_call: TRBJ1-4

cdr3_nt: TGTGCCAGCAGCCGGGAGGGGTCGTTACTCTTATATGGCTACACCTTC
cdr3_aa: CASSREGSLLLYGYTF
clone_size: -
v_call: TRBV5-6
d_call: -
j_call: TRBJ1-2

cdr3_nt: TGTGCCAGCAGCCTAGCACCGGGACAGGGGATTACTGAAGCTTTCTTT
cdr3_aa: CASSLAPGQGITEAFF
clone_size: few
v_call: TRBV5-4
d_call: TRBD1
j_call: TRBJ1-1

cdr3_nt: TGTGCCAGCAGTTCAGGGTTATCTGAAGCTTTCTTT
cdr3_aa: CASSSGLSEAFF
clone_size: -
v_call: TRBV6-5
d_call: -
j_call: TRBJ1-1

cdr3_nt: TGCGCCAGCAGCCCCCCTAGCTCCTACAATGAGCAGTTCTTC
cdr3_aa: CASSPPSSYNEQFF
clone_size: -
v_call: TRBV5-1
d_call: -
j_call: TRBJ2-1

cdr3_nt: TGCAGCGTTGAATATCGACTTAGCGCAGAGGGTGAGCAGTTCTTC
cdr3_aa: CSVEYRLSAEGEQFF
clone_size: -
v_call: TRBV29-1
d_call: -
j_call: TRBJ2-1

cdr3_nt: TGTGCCAGCTCACCGGAGGACCGACCCGAGAGGGGCTACACCTTC
cdr3_aa: CASSPEDRPERGYTF
clone_size: -
v_call: TRBV18
d_call: -
j_call: TRBJ1-2

cdr3_nt: TGTGCCAGCAGTTTAAATCAGGGGAATATCGGCGTCTACGAGCAGTACTTC
cdr3_aa: CASSLNQGNIGVYEQYF
clone_size: -
v_call: TRBV28
d_call: -
j_call: TRBJ2-7

cdr3_nt: TGTGCCAGCAGCTTGGTAGGGGGCAGGGAGGAGACCCAGTACTTC
cdr3_aa: CASSLVGGREETQYF
clone_size: -
v_call: TRBV7-6
d_call: TRBD1
j_call: TRBJ2-5

cdr3_nt: TGTGCCAGCAGCTTAGATGGGAACAGGGGTTACGAGCAGTACTTC
cdr3_aa: CASSLDGNRGYEQYF
clone_size: -
v_call: TRBV7-9
d_call: TRBD1
j_call: TRBJ2-7

cdr3_nt: TGTGCCAGCAGCTTATCGGCGGGCGAGCAGTACTTC
cdr3_aa: CASSLSAGEQYF
clone_size: once
v_call: TRBV7-9
d_call: -
j_call: TRBJ2-7

cdr3_nt: TGCGCCAGCCAAGAGGGCTCTGGAAACACCATATATTTT
cdr3_aa: CASQEGSGNTIYF
clone_size: -
v_call: TRBV5-1
d_call: -
j_call: TRBJ1-3

cdr3_nt: TGCGCCAGCAGCCCGTACGGGACAGAGGAGACCCAGTACTTC
cdr3_aa: CASSPYGTEETQYF
clone_size: -
v_call: TRBV4-1
d_call: TRBD1
j_call: TRBJ2-5

cdr3_nt: TGTGCCAGCAGTTCTACACAGGGGTTAGGAAGGGATGGCTACACCTTC
cdr3_aa: CASSSTQGLGRDGYTF
clone_size: -
v_call: TRBV28
d_call: TRBD1
j_call: TRBJ1-2

cdr3_nt: TGTGCCAGCTCCCTAGGACAGGGTAGGCAGCCCCAGCATTTT
cdr3_aa: CASSLGQGRQPQHF
clone_size: -
v_call: TRBV18
d_call: TRBD1
j_call: TRBJ1-5

cdr3_nt: TGTGCCAGTAGTATAGCCGGGTCCAATCAGCCCCAGCATTTT
cdr3_aa: CASSIAGSNQPQHF
clone_size: -
v_call: TRBV19
d_call: -
j_call: TRBJ1-5

cdr3_nt: TGTGCCAGCAGTTCAGGACAGAAACGAGAGCCCCAGCATTTT
cdr3_aa: CASSSGQKREPQHF
clone_size: -
v_call: TRBV2
d_call: -
j_call: TRBJ1-5

cdr3_nt: TGTGCCAGCAGTTACGACGGAGCCTCTGGAAACACCATATATTTT
cdr3_aa: CASSYDGASGNTIYF
clone_size: few
v_call: TRBV6-5
d_call: -
j_call: TRBJ1-3

cdr3_nt: TGTGCCAGCAGCTTAGTGGGCGGGGGCGGCGAGCAGTACTTC
cdr3_aa: CASSLVGGGGEQYF
clone_size: -
v_call: TRBV7-3
d_call: -
j_call: TRBJ2-7

cdr3_nt: TGTGCCACCCGAGGACAGACGAAGTACAATGAGCAGTTCTTC
cdr3_aa: CATRGQTKYNEQFF
clone_size: -
v_call: TRBV10-3
d_call: -
j_call: TRBJ2-1

cdr3_nt: TGTGCCAGCAGCTTGGACAGCTATAGCAATCAGCCCCAGCATTTT
cdr3_aa: CASSLDSYSNQPQHF
clone_size: -
v_call: TRBV5-5
d_call: -
j_call: TRBJ1-5

cdr3_nt: TGCGCCAGCGCCCTATTAGGGGTGGATGAGCAGTTCTTC
cdr3_aa: CASALLGVDEQFF
clone_size: -
v_call: TRBV5-1
d_call: -
j_call: TRBJ2-1

cdr3_nt: TGCGCCAGCAGTGAATCCCGGGACAGCAACACCCAGTACTTC
cdr3_aa: CASSESRDSNTQYF
clone_size: -
v_call: TRBV10-1
d_call: TRBD1
j_call: TRBJ2-5

cdr3_nt: TGTGCCAGCAGCTTAGCTCGTTTAAACTACACCTTC
cdr3_aa: CASSLARLNYTF
clone_size: -
v_call: TRBV13
d_call: -
j_call: TRBJ1-2

cdr3_nt: TGTGCCTGGAGTGCCGGGACAGGGGAACAGCCCCAGCATTTT
cdr3_aa: CAWSAGTGEQPQHF
clone_size: many
v_call: TRBV30
d_call: TRBD1
j_call: TRBJ1-5

cdr3_nt: TGTGCCTGGAGTGTGGCCGGGTTGGAGGCTTTCTTT
cdr3_aa: CAWSVAGLEAFF
clone_size: -
v_call: TRBV30
d_call: -
j_call: TRBJ1-1

cdr3_nt: TGCGCCAGCAGCCAAGCCCGGACAGGGATAATTGCTAATGAAAAACTGTTTTTT
cdr3_aa: CASSQARTGIIANEKLFF
clone_size: once
v_call: TRBV4-3
d_call: TRBD1
j_call: TRBJ1-4

cdr3_nt: TGTGCCAGCAGCTTCTATCAGGGTAGCACAGATACGCAGTATTTT
cdr3_aa: CASSFYQGSTDTQYF
clone_size: -
v_call: TRBV7-9
d_call: -
j_call: TRBJ2-3

cdr3_nt: TGTGCCAGCAGTTACTCGCTGGGGCCCACCGGGGAGCTGTTTTTT
cdr3_aa: CASSYSLGPTGELFF
clone_size: -
v_call: TRBV6-5
d_call: -
j_call: TRBJ2-2

cdr3_nt: TGTGCCAGCAGTGGTCCGGCTAGCGGTCAAGAGACCCAGTACTTC
cdr3_aa: CASSGPASGQETQYF
clone_size: -
v_call: TRBV2
d_call: TRBD2
j_call: TRBJ2-5

cdr3_nt: TGTGCCAGCGGGGGGACTAGCGGAACCTTGAACACCGGGGAGCTGTTTTTT
cdr3_aa: CASGGTSGTLNTGELFF
clone_size: -
v_call: TRBV2
d_call: TRBD2
j_call: TRBJ2-2

cdr3_nt: TGTGCCACCAGCAGAGGTAGCGGGAGGGCCTCGGATGAGCAGTTCTTC
cdr3_aa: CATSRGSGRASDEQFF
clone_size: few
v_call: TRBV15
d_call: TRBD2
j_call: TRBJ2-1